This TCR beta chain was identified during a study of T-cell reconstitution after alpha-beta-depleted transplantation in children. A note on this clonotype: The antigen is undetermined.

Germline V gene sequence: CDR1 MNHNS, CDR2 SASEGT. The CDR3 runs to 13 residues. Between the trimmed V and J ends, which lost 6 bases and 1 base, there was a span of 7 bases. Overall study results and limits: At one year after transplant, newly produced T cells mostly accounted for T-cell counts and diversity.

Unique molecular identifiers featured in how the TCRbeta library was prepared. TCRdb reprocessed the PCR reads via MiXCR and lists one record per CDR3 protein. The top ten hold 27% of the sample, which has about 440,000 distinct CDR3 sequences, around two fifths seen once. The sequence came from a girl aged 2 to 10 with aplastic anemia, due to receive a stem cell transplant. Sequences were derived from PBMCs, sampled before TCRalphabeta/CD19-depleted stem cell transplant. The chain couples TRBV6-1 to TRBJ2-1, with D unclear. The CDR3 loop reads CASRARSYNEQFF. CDR3 in DNA: TGTGCCAGCAGGGCTCGGTCCTACAATGAGCAGTTCTTC.